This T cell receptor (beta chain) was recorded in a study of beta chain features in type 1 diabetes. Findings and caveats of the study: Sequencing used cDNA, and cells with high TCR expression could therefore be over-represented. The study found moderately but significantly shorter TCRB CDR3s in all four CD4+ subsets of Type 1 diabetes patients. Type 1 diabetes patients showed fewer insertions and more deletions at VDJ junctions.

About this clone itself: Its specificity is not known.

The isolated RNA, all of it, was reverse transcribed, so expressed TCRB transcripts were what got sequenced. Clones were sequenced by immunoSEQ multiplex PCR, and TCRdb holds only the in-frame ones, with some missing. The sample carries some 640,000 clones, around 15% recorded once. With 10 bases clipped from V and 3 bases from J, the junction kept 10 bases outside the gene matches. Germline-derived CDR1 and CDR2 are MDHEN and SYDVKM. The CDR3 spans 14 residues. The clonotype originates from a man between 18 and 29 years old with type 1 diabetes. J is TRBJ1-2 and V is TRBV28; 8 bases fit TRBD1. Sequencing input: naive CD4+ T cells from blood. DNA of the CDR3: TGTGCCACAGCTTTGACAGGGGCCTACTATGGCTACACCTTC. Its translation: CATALTGAYYGYTF.